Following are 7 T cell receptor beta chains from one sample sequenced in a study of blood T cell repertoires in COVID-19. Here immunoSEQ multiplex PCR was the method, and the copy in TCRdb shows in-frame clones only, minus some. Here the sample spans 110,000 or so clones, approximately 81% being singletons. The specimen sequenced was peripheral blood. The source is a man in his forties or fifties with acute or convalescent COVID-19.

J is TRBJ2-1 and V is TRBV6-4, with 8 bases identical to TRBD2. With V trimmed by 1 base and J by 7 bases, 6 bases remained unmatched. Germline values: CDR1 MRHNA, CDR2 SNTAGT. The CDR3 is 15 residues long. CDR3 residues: CASSDFAGGNNEQFF. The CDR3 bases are TGTGCCAGCAGTGACTTCGCGGGGGGTAATAATGAGCAGTTCTTC.

The chain's CDR3 is CASSLTGTATYEQYF. Written as DNA, the CDR3 is TGTGCCAGCAGCTTAACCGGGACAGCGACCTACGAGCAGTACTTC. V gene TRBV13 combines with J gene TRBJ2-7, with TRBD1 matching 7 bases. Germline loops: CDR1 PRHDT, CDR2 FYEKMQ (reference sequence). V lost 2 bases to trimming and J lost 2 bases; unmatched junction nucleotides: 6. The CDR3 is 15 amino acids.

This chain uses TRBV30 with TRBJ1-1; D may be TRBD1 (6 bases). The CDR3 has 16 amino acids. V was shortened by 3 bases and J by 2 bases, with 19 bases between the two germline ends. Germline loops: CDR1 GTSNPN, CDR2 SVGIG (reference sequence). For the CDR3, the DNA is TGTGCCTGGAGAAATATATTCGCAGGGGATAACACTGAAGCTTTCTTT. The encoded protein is CAWRNIFAGDNTEAFF.

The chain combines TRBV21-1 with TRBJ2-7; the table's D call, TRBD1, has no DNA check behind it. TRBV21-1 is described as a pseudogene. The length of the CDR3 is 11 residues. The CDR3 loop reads CASSDTPEQYF. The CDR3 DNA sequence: TGTGCCAGCAGCGACACCCCCGAGCAGTACTTC.

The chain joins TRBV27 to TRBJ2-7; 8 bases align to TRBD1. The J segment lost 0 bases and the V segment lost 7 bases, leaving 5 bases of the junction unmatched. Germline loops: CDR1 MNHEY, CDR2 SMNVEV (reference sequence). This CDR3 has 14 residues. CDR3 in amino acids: CASKDRVSSYEQYF. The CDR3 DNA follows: TGTGCCAGCAAGGACAGGGTTTCCTCCTACGAGCAGTACTTC.

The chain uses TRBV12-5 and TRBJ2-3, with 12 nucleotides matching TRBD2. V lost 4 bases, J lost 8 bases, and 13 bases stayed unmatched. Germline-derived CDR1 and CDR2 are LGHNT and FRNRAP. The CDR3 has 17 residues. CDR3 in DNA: TGTGCTAGTGGTTCGTCACCGCTAGCGGGGGGGCGAGCTACGCAGTATTTT. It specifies CASGSSPLAGGRATQYF.

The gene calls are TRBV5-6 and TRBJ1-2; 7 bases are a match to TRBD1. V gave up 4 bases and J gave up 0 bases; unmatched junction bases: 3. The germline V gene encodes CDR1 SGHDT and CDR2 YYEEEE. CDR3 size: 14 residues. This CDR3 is CASSTGTANYGYTF. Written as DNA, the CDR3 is TGTGCCAGCAGCACGGGGACAGCTAACTATGGCTACACCTTC.